The present entry profiles one T cell receptor (beta chain) with its context. Its cognate antigen is unknown. The sample is drawn from a study of blood T cells in healthy people across ages. Study results and limitations: Conclusively comparing naive with antigen-experienced cells was impossible with unsorted PBMCs.

This CDR3 has 13 residues. Germline V gene data show CDR1 as SGHTA and CDR2 as FQGNSA. Together with a sample-barcoded 5' primer, a J-beta primer mix was included in a second PCR lasting roughly 7 to 11 cycles. The template-switch adaptor was a 5' adaptor with 12 random nucleotides. It tagged each cDNA molecule. TCRdb reanalysed the 5' RACE reads using MiXCR and keeps one entry per CDR3 protein. The table lists roughly 1.5 million distinct CDR3 sequences, roughly 43% of them singletons, with over 3.5% in the top ten. The origin of this receptor is a woman between 18 and 29 years old in good health. V usage is TRBV7-2 and J usage is TRBJ2-4; D remains ambiguous. The better agreement between TRBJ2-5 and the DNA end casts doubt on the J call. The sample consisted of blood. CDR3 in DNA: TGTGCCAGCAGTTCGGCGGCCCCCAAGACCCAGTACTTC. Translating gives CASSSAAPKTQYF.